What follows describes a single TCR beta chain. The target antigen is unknown. CDR1 and CDR2 from the germline V gene are SGHVS and FNYEAQ. The CDR3 has 13 amino acids. Trimming took 11 bases from V and 1 from J, leaving 15 bases between them. This sample is part of a study of T cells in Graves' hyperthyroidism and ophthalmopathy. Study outcomes and limitations: Blood held most thyroid clonotypes expanded above 0.001 frequency.

Each diagnosis drew on symptoms, thyroxine, TRAb, thyroid ultrasound and orbital computed tomography findings. TCR beta CDR3 regions were amplified from RNA. HTBI primers were employed in a first-round RT-PCR of the TCR CDR3. TCRdb itself ran the multiplex PCR reads through MiXCR, one entry per CDR3 protein. The data contain 37,000 or so distinct CDR3 sequences, 52% of them singletons. The clonotype was recovered from a man aged 40-49 years with Graves' ophthalmopathy. This chain connects TRBV7-6 to TRBJ2-7; perhaps TRBD2 as D (6 bases). Sequencing was performed on blood. Here the CDR3 reads CALRGRGSYEQYF. CDR3 nucleotide sequence: TGTGCCCTGCGGGGACGGGGATCCTACGAGCAGTACTTC.